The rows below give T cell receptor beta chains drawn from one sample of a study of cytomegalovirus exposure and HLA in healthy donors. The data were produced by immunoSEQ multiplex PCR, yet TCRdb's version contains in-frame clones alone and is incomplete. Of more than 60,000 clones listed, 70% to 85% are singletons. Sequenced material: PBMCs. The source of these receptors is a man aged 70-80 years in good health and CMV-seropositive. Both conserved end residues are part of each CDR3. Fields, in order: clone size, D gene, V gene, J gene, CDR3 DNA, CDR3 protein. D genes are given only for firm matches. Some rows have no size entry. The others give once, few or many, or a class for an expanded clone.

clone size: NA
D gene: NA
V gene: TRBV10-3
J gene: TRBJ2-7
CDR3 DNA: TGTGCCATTCGGGACTTTCAAATTTACGAGCAGTACTTC
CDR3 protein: CAIRDFQIYEQYF

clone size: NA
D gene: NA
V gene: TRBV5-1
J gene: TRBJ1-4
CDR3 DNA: TGCGCCAGCAGCTTGGGAGGGACAACTAATGAAAAACTGTTTTTT
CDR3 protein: CASSLGGTTNEKLFF

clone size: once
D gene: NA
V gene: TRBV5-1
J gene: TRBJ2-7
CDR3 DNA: TGCGCCAGCAGCTTGGTGGCACAATCCTACGAGCAGTACTTC
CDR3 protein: CASSLVAQSYEQYF

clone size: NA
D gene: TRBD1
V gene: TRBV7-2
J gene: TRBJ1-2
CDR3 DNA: TGTGCCAGCAGCCCCCGGACAGGTCTCTATGGCTACACCTTC
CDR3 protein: CASSPRTGLYGYTF

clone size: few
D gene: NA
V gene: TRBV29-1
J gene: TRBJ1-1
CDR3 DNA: TGCAGCGCTGTCATCCAGGGGACTGAAGCTTTCTTT
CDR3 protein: CSAVIQGTEAFF

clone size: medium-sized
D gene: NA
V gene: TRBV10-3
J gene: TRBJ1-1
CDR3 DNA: TGTGCCATCAGTGAGTCGAATAGGGGGAACACTGAAGCTTTCTTT
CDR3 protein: CAISESNRGNTEAFF

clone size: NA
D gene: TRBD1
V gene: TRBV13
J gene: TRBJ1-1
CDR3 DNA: TGTGCCAGCAGCTTGGGACAGACAAACACTGAAGCTTTCTTT
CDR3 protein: CASSLGQTNTEAFF

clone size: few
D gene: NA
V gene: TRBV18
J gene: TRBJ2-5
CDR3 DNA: TGTGCCAGCTCACCCAGGGTTCTGGAGACCCAGTACTTC
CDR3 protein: CASSPRVLETQYF

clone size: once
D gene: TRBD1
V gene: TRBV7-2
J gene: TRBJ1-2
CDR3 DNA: TGTGCCAGCAGCTCCACATACGACAGGGGTGCTGGCTACACCTTC
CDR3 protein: CASSSTYDRGAGYTF

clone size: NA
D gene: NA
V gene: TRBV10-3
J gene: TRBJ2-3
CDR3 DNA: TGTGCCATCAGTGAGTCAGGACTTGGCACAGATACGCAGTATTTT
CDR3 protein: CAISESGLGTDTQYF

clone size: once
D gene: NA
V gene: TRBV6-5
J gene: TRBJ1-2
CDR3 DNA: TGTGCCAGCAGTCGCGGCAGGGCTGTCCCCCACTTC
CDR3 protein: CASSRGRAVPHF

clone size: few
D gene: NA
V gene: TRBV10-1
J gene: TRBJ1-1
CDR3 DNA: TGCGCCAGCAGTGACCCCGGAGGAACTGAAGCTTTCTTT
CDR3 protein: CASSDPGGTEAFF

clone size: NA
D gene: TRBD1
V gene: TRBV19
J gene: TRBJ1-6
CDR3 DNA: TGTGCCAGTAGTATAGCGGGACAGATTAATTCACCCCTCCACTTT
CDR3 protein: CASSIAGQINSPLHF

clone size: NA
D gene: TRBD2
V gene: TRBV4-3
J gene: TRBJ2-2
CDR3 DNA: TGCGCCAGCAGCCCGGGCGGGGGAACGCCCGGGGAGCTGTTTTTT
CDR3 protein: CASSPGGGTPGELFF

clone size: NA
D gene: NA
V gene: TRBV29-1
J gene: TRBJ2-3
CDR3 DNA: TGCAGCGTTGAATTCCGGGATTCGGCAGATACGCAGTATTTT
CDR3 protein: CSVEFRDSADTQYF

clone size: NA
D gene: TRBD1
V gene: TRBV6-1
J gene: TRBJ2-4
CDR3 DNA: TGTGCCAGCAACAAGGACAGGGCCAAAAACATTCAGTACTTC
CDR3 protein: CASNKDRAKNIQYF

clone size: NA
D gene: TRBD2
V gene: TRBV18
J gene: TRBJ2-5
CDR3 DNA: TGTGCCAGCTCAGCGGGACTAGCGGTCCAAGAGACCCAGTACTTC
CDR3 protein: CASSAGLAVQETQYF

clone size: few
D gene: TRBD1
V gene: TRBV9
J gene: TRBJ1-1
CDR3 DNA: TGTGCCAGCAGCTTCCAGGGGGGGAACACTGAAGCTTTCTTT
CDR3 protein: CASSFQGGNTEAFF

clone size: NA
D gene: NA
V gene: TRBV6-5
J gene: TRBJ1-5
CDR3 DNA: TGTGCCAGCAGACCCTTTGGCGGTCAGCCCCAGCATTTT
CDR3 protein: CASRPFGGQPQHF

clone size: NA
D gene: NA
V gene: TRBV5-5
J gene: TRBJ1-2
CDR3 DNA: TGTGCCAGCAGCTTGGTTACGACAGGCTATGGCTACACCTTC
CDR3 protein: CASSLVTTGYGYTF

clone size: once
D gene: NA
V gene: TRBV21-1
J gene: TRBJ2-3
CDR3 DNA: TGTGCCAGCAGCAAAGTTTGGGGACTCCTAATTAAGTATTTT
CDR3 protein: CASSKVWGLLIKYF

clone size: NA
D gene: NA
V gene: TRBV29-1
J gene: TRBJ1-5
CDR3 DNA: TGCAGCGTCCTCACTGGAGGTCGGGAGCCCCAGCATTTT
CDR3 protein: CSVLTGGREPQHF

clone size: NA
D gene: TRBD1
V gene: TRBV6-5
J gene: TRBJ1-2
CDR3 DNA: TGTGCCAGCACGAAGGACAGGATGGACGGCTACACCTTC
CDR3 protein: CASTKDRMDGYTF

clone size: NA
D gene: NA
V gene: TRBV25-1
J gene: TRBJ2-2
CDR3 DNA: TGTGCCAGCAGTGACTCTCCAGGTTACACCGGGGAGCTGTTTTTT
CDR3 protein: CASSDSPGYTGELFF

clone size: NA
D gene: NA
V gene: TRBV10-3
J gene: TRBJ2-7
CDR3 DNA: TGTGCCATCAGTGAGGGAGGAGGGACCTACGAGCAGTACTTC
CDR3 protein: CAISEGGGTYEQYF